This T cell receptor (beta chain) was identified during a study of CXCR3-negative and CXCR3-positive naive CD8 T cells. Overall study findings and caveats: Relative to memory CD8+ cells, whose diversity was much lower, both naive subsets had comparably high diversity. Fresh PBMCs went into most assays, and CXCR3 expression partly declined after cryopreservation.

Germline loops: CDR1 MNHEY, CDR2 SVGAGI. The CDR3 is 13 residues long. Each CD8+ T cell subset was sorted in triplicate, a few hundred thousand cells each. Concerning this clonotype: Antigen specificity is unknown.

The libraries of TRB cDNA were prepared using 5' RACE with UMI labels. TCRdb re-called the 5' RACE reads and catalogs CDR3 proteins one per entry, DNA excluded. The sample holds 8,000 to 9,500 distinct CDR3 sequences. The receptor was derived from a human donor in good health. Some clones in this sample may be carry-over from other donors' samples. This chain joins TRBV6-5 and TRBJ1-2; without DNA, the TCRdb call of TRBD1 cannot be checked. The sequenced material came from naive CXCR3- CD8+ T cells from blood. Documented subset: CD45RO-CCR7+CD27+CD95- naive CD8+ T cells lacking CXCR3 (TNR3-). CDR3 protein: CASSYMAGEGYTF.